What follows are 14 T cell receptor beta chains derived from one specimen sequenced in a study of T cell responses to AZD1222 COVID-19 vaccine. TCRdb's table, derived via immunoSEQ multiplex PCR, lists solely in-frame clones and lacks some. Altogether some 150,000 clones are present, about 87% being singletons, with the ten largest covering around 3.4%. The specimen comprised peripheral blood, sampled on day 0 of MenACWY control vaccination. The receptors derive from an adult in good health.

The gene calls are TRBV7-2 and TRBJ2-7; perhaps TRBD1 as D (5 bases). With 1 base removed from V and 1 base from J, the gap between germline ends came to 20 bases. CDR1 SGHTA and CDR2 FQGNSA come from the germline V gene. The CDR3 extends over 18 amino acids. DNA for the CDR3: TGTGCCAGCAGCTTAGTCGCCGTACAGGCGTCTTTTTCCTACGAGCAGTACTTC. Translating it yields CASSLVAVQASFSYEQYF.

This chain joins TRBV24-1 and TRBJ1-2; D is unresolved. CDR1 KGHDR and CDR2 SFDVKD come from the germline V gene. The CDR3 contains 12 residues. V dropped 0 bases and J dropped 8 bases, with 6 bases sitting between them. The CDR3 nucleotides are TGTGCCACCAGTGATTTGTTTGGGGGCTACACCTTC. Translation: CATSDLFGGYTF.

This chain joins TRBV5-1 and TRBJ1-3, with TRBD1 matching over 8 bases. With 4 bases clipped from V and 4 bases from J, the junction kept 4 bases outside the gene matches. This CDR3 is 14 amino acids long. Germline lookup yields CDR1 SGHRS and CDR2 YFSETQ. Here the CDR3 DNA reads TGCGCCAGCAGCGACAGACAGGGGGGAAACACCATATATTTT. This sequence encodes CASSDRQGGNTIYF.

The V gene is TRBV18, the J gene TRBJ2-5; the D is unclear. The ends were cut back, 3 bases at V and 1 base at J, with 9 bases in the middle. The germline V gene encodes CDR1 KGHSH and CDR2 LQKENI. The length of the CDR3 is 14 residues. The chain's CDR3 is CASSPASPQETQYF. In nucleotides, the CDR3 is TGTGCCAGCTCACCCGCGAGCCCCCAAGAGACCCAGTACTTC.

V is TRBV19 and J is TRBJ1-2, with TRBD1 matching 8 bases. Germline V gene lookup returns CDR1 LNHDA and CDR2 SQIVND (reference sequence). J lost 7 bases, V lost 7 bases, and 14 bases had no gene match. The length of the CDR3 is 15 residues. In nucleotides, the CDR3 is TGTGCCAGTACCACCAAAAAGTCAGGGGGCTCTGGCTACACCTTC. This codes for CASTTKKSGGSGYTF.

The chain links TRBV10-3 to TRBJ2-7; D may be TRBD1 or TRBD2 (5 bases each). CDR3 length: 14 residues. Germline V CDR1 and CDR2: ENHRY, SYGVKD. V was clipped by 7 bases and J by 5 bases, with 18 bases between them. The CDR3 loop reads CAITGTYLNDEQYF. The CDR3 region has the DNA TGTGCCATCACCGGGACCTATCTAAACGACGAGCAGTACTTC.

This rearrangement joins TRBV28 to TRBJ2-7; 7 bases map to TRBD1. The CDR3 has 12 amino acids. Germline lookup yields CDR1 MDHEN and CDR2 SYDVKM. V lost 5 bases, J lost 6 bases, and 4 bases stayed unmatched. The CDR3 DNA follows: TGTGCCAGCAGTCGACAGGGCCCCGAGCAGTACTTC. It specifies CASSRQGPEQYF.

The J gene is TRBJ1-3, the V gene TRBV19; D is possibly TRBD1 (6 bases). Trimming shortened V by 6 bases and J by 3 bases, and 12 bases separated the two germline ends. From germline, CDR1 is LNHDA and CDR2 SQIVND (reference sequence). This CDR3 is 14 amino acids long. The DNA for the CDR3 is TGTGCCAGTAGCCGTACAGGGATTGGAAACACCATATATTTT. Its protein is CASSRTGIGNTIYF.

This sequence joins TRBV27 and TRBJ2-2; D is unresolved. V shed 2 bases and J shed 7 bases, with 14 bases lying between them. This CDR3 comprises 15 residues. CDR1 is MNHEY and CDR2 is SMNVEV in the germline V gene (reference sequence). The CDR3 bases are TGTGCCAGCAGTTTAGCGACGGGCAGTATCGGGGAGCTGTTTTTT. It yields the protein CASSLATGSIGELFF.

The chain uses TRBV6-5 and TRBJ1-1; a possible D gene is TRBD1 (6 bases). The CDR3 runs to 14 residues. From germline, CDR1 is MNHEY and CDR2 SVGAGI. Trimming took 6 bases from V and 0 from J, leaving 11 bases between them. CDR3 protein: CASRWTALNTEAFF. CDR3 bases: TGTGCCAGCAGATGGACAGCTTTGAACACTGAAGCTTTCTTT.

DNA of the CDR3: TGTGCCAGCAGCCCTAGGGGTGGTGCGGGGGGGGCATACAATGAGCAGTTCTTC. Its translation is CASSPRGGAGGAYNEQFF. The chain carries TRBV7-6 and TRBJ2-1; 9 nucleotides line up with TRBD2. Germline CDR1 and CDR2: SGHVS and FNYEAQ. The CDR3 has 18 amino acids. J lost 4 bases, V lost 5 bases, and 15 bases had no gene match.

The V and J genes are TRBV5-1 and TRBJ1-4; 7 positions agree with TRBD1. Germline values: CDR1 SGHRS, CDR2 YFSETQ. The CDR3 has 12 amino acids. Trimming cost V 4 bases and J 14 bases; bases outside gene matches: 8. CDR3 amino acids: CASSKGTDKLFF. DNA for the CDR3: TGCGCCAGCAGCAAAGGGACAGATAAGCTGTTTTTT.

This clone was found once. This sequence joins TRBV27 and TRBJ1-2; D ambiguous. CDR1 is MNHEY, CDR2 SMNVEV, per germline (reference sequence). There are 12 residues in the CDR3. Trimming took 6 bases from V and 8 from J, leaving 13 bases between them. CDR3 amino acids: CASREHLKGYTF. The DNA of the CDR3 is TGTGCCAGCAGGGAACATCTGAAAGGCTACACCTTC.

The chain combines TRBV11-3 with TRBJ2-1; D is undetermined. Trimming pared 0 bases from V and 0 bases from J, leaving 12 bases between. The CDR3 has 17 amino acids. Per the germline V gene, CDR1 is SGHNT and CDR2 is YENEEA. The CDR3 spells CASSLDRGYRSYNEQFF. CDR3 in DNA: TGTGCCAGCAGCTTAGATCGTGGCTATCGCTCCTACAATGAGCAGTTCTTC.